Following are 25 T cell receptor beta chains from one sample sequenced in a study of T cell clonotyping in hematopoietic cell transplantation. Here immunoSEQ multiplex PCR was the method, and the copy in TCRdb shows in-frame clones only, minus some. The sample records 40,000 to 45,000 clones, 94% being singletons. Sequencing input: peripheral blood mononuclear cells. The receptors shown here come from a woman in her forties or fifties in good health. Some clones in this sample may be carry-over from other donors' samples.

This rearrangement joins TRBV5-1 to TRBJ2-3; possibly TRBD1 or TRBD2 for D (5 bases each). In germline, CDR1 is SGHRS, CDR2 YFSETQ. The CDR3 contains 16 residues. The ends were cut back, 2 bases at V and 4 bases at J, with 17 bases in the middle. The CDR3 is CASSFEGSTVADTQYF. The CDR3 DNA sequence: TGCGCCAGCAGCTTCGAGGGGTCGACAGTGGCAGATACGCAGTATTTT.

The genes are TRBV5-4 and TRBJ1-1; maybe TRBD1 (6 bases). Germline loops: CDR1 SGHNT, CDR2 YYREEE (reference sequence). The ends were cut back, 0 bases at V and 0 bases at J, with 12 bases in the middle. The CDR3 runs to 16 residues. This chain's CDR3 is CASSLEFGGVNTEAFF. CDR3 nucleotide sequence: TGTGCCAGCAGCTTGGAGTTTGGGGGCGTGAACACTGAAGCTTTCTTT.

This clone was recorded only once. The chain has TRBV25-1 and TRBJ1-1; no firm D call. CDR3 length: 14 amino acids. V lost 3 bases to trimming and J lost 6 bases, with 14 bases between them. Germline CDR1 and CDR2: MGHDK and SYGVNS. The chain's CDR3 is CASSEFGGWAEAFF. In DNA form, the CDR3 reads TGTGCCAGCAGTGAGTTCGGTGGGTGGGCTGAAGCTTTCTTT.

This chain joins TRBV18 and TRBJ2-5; D is tentatively TRBD1 or TRBD2 (5 bases each). Trimming pared 4 bases from V and 5 bases from J, leaving 14 bases between. Germline V gene data show CDR1 as KGHSH and CDR2 as LQKENI. CDR3 length: 14 residues. The CDR3 sequence is CASSLGTVRETQYF. CDR3 nucleotide sequence: TGTGCCAGCTCACTCGGGACGGTTCGGGAGACCCAGTACTTC.

The chain couples TRBV7-2 to TRBJ1-5; D not certain. This CDR3 contains 18 residues. Trimming pared 1 base from V and 0 bases from J, leaving 16 bases between. Germline V gene lookup returns CDR1 SGHTA and CDR2 FQGNSA. The CDR3 DNA reads as TGTGCCAGCAGCTTAGGCCCTGAACACAGTTATAGCAATCAGCCCCAGCATTTT. As protein: CASSLGPEHSYSNQPQHF.

This clone was counted a single time. This chain connects TRBV11-3 to TRBJ2-5; 8 bases match TRBD1. V was pared by 4 bases and J by 4 bases, with 5 bases of the junction left unmatched. Germline assignment: CDR1 SGHNT and CDR2 YENEEA. The CDR3 runs 14 residues. The CDR3 sequence is CASSSTGGRETQYF. CDR3 DNA: TGTGCCAGCAGCTCAACAGGGGGTCGAGAGACCCAGTACTTC.

This chain uses TRBV18 with TRBJ2-4; D is perhaps TRBD2 (7 bases). V was clipped by 0 bases and J by 7 bases, with 13 bases between them. Germline assignment: CDR1 KGHSH and CDR2 LQKENI. The length of the CDR3 is 15 residues. The CDR3 sequence: CASSPPGGPGNIQYF. DNA of the CDR3: TGTGCCAGCTCACCACCGGGGGGGCCGGGGAACATTCAGTACTTC.

The chain employs TRBV7-8 and TRBJ2-2; D unresolved. CDR1 SGHVS and CDR2 FQNEAQ come from the germline V gene. The length of the CDR3 is 15 residues. V shed 0 bases and J shed 7 bases, with 12 bases lying between them. The CDR3 DNA is TGTGCCAGCAGCTTAGCGAAGCGCGGCCTCGGGGAGCTGTTTTTT. Its protein product is CASSLAKRGLGELFF.

Regarding this clone: One end of the junction fails to match germline, which may point to a read error. J is TRBJ2-7 and V is TRBV6-5, with 9 bases aligning to TRBD1. Per germline, CDR1 MNHEY and CDR2 SVGAGI. This CDR3 spans 15 amino acids. CDR3 residues: CASSYSTGGPYEQYF. CDR3 sequence (DNA): TGTGCCAGCAGCTACTCGACAGGGGGACCCTACGAGCAGTACTTC.

The chain is built from TRBV25-1 and TRBJ1-3; D gene unclear. Germline V gene sequence: CDR1 MGHDK, CDR2 SYGVNS. The CDR3 runs to 17 residues. The germline V and J ends were trimmed by 5 bases and 0 bases, with 17 bases remaining between them. The CDR3 DNA follows: TGTGCCAGCAGTTCACCGGGAGACTCTGACTCTGGAAACACCATATATTTT. This codes for CASSSPGDSDSGNTIYF. The full variable domain, with the rest looked up from reference TRBV25-1 and TRBJ1-3, is EADIYQTPRYLVIGTGKKITLECSQTMGHDKMYWYQQDPGMELHLIHYSYGVNSTEKGDLSSESTVSRIRTEHFPLTLESARPSHTSQYLCASSSPGDSDSGNTIYFGEGSWLTVV.

This chain links TRBV11-1 with TRBJ2-1; D possibly matches TRBD1 or TRBD2 (7 bases each). V was pared by 5 bases and J by 14 bases, with 19 bases between. The germline gives CDR1 SGHAT, CDR2 FQDESV (reference sequence). There are 13 residues in the CDR3. The CDR3 loop reads CASSTHQGGGEFF. CDR3 nucleotides: TGTGCCAGCAGCACCCACCAGGGGGGAGGGGAGTTCTTC.

V is TRBV7-2 and J is TRBJ1-1; 8 nucleotides match TRBD1. Trimming cost V 5 bases and J 0 bases; bases outside gene matches: 8. This CDR3 spans 16 amino acids. Germline CDR1 and CDR2: SGHTA and FQGNSA. In DNA, the CDR3 is TGTGCCAGCAGCGGGCAGGGGGCTGGGATGAACACTGAAGCTTTCTTT. Protein sequence: CASSGQGAGMNTEAFF.

This chain joins TRBV11-1 and TRBJ1-2, with a possible D match to TRBD1 (6 bases). Germline CDR1 and CDR2: SGHAT and FQDESV (reference sequence). The CDR3 totals 13 residues. V was pared by 6 bases and J by 6 bases, with 14 bases between. The CDR3 DNA follows: TGTGCCAGCAGTTTCCTTAACAGGGATGGCTACACCTTC. Translating gives CASSFLNRDGYTF.

CDR3 nucleotide sequence: TGCGCCAGCAGCTTGGGGGGCCCAGACACTGAAGCTTTCTTT. Its translation is CASSLGGPDTEAFF. The chain joins TRBV5-1 to TRBJ1-1; D is possibly TRBD1 (5 bases). The CDR3 runs to 14 residues. Trimming took off 0 bases at V and 3 bases at J, with 9 bases between the two ends. The germline gives CDR1 SGHRS, CDR2 YFSETQ.

The rearrangement links TRBV7-2 to TRBJ2-7; perhaps TRBD1 as D (6 bases). The germline CDR1 and CDR2 sequences are SGHTA and FQGNSA. V lost 5 bases, J lost 3 bases, and 14 bases lay in between. The CDR3 covers 14 residues. The CDR3 coding sequence is TGTGCCAGCAGCGTCTGGGACACCAACTACGAGCAGTACTTC. Amino acids: CASSVWDTNYEQYF.

The chain employs TRBV7-2 and TRBJ2-7; either TRBD1 or TRBD2 may supply D (5 bases each). CDR3 size: 14 residues. CDR1 SGHTA and CDR2 FQGNSA come from the germline V gene. Between the trimmed V and J ends, which lost 1 base and 4 bases, there was a span of 11 bases. The CDR3 loop is CASSLGKGSYEQYF. CDR3 nucleotide sequence: TGTGCCAGCAGCTTAGGGAAGGGGAGTTACGAGCAGTACTTC. The full variable domain, its missing parts supplied by reference TRBV7-2 and TRBJ2-7, is GAGVSQSPSNKVTEKGKDVELRCDPISGHTALYWYRQSLGQGLEFLIYFQGNSAPDKSGLPSDRFSAERTGGSVSTLTIQRTQQEDSAVYLCASSLGKGSYEQYFGPGTRLTVT.

The chain carries TRBV5-1 and TRBJ1-1; no firm D call. The CDR3 length is 12 residues. Germline assignment: CDR1 SGHRS and CDR2 YFSETQ. V was pared by 0 bases and J by 4 bases, with 4 bases between. The CDR3 reads CASSLDVTEAFF. As DNA, the CDR3 is TGCGCCAGCAGCTTGGATGTCACTGAAGCTTTCTTT.

CDR3 loop: CASSPQGSINYEQYF. In DNA, the CDR3 is TGTGCCAGCAGCCCACAGGGTTCCATTAATTACGAGCAGTACTTC. The chain combines TRBV28 with TRBJ2-7; D is perhaps TRBD1 (6 bases). The V end was cut by 6 bases, the J end by 4 bases, with 19 bases between. This CDR3 has 15 residues. Germline lookup yields CDR1 MDHEN and CDR2 SYDVKM.

V is TRBV27 and J is TRBJ1-5; D ambiguous. Germline CDR1 reads MNHEY; CDR2 reads SMNVEV (reference sequence). Trimming took off 1 base at V and 7 bases at J, with 11 bases between the two ends. The CDR3 loop spans 14 amino acids. Here the CDR3 reads CASSLYGRGQPQHF. CDR3 DNA sequence: TGTGCCAGCAGTTTATACGGCCGGGGACAGCCCCAGCATTTT.

The V gene is TRBV18, the J gene TRBJ2-5; possible D gene TRBD2, 6 bases. Germline assignment: CDR1 KGHSH and CDR2 LQKENI. This CDR3 is built from 18 residues. V was trimmed by 2 bases and J by 0 bases, leaving 19 bases between them. The CDR3 loop reads CASSPSAGSGINQETQYF. The CDR3, as DNA: TGTGCCAGCTCACCAAGCGCTGGTAGCGGTATAAACCAAGAGACCCAGTACTTC.

The CDR3 loop reads CASSEDRATEAFF. CDR3 nucleotide sequence: TGCGCCAGCAGCGAGGACAGGGCTACTGAAGCTTTCTTT. V and J are TRBV5-1 and TRBJ1-1; 8 bases are a match to TRBD1. The germline gives CDR1 SGHRS, CDR2 YFSETQ. V was pared by 4 bases and J by 5 bases, with 4 bases of the junction left unmatched. This CDR3 is 13 amino acids long. Filled out from reference TRBV5-1 and TRBJ1-1, the complete variable domain reads KAGVTQTPRYLIKTRGQQVTLSCSPISGHRSVSWYQQTPGQGLQFLFEYFSETQRNKGNFPGRFSGRQFSNSRSEMNVSTLELGDSALYLCASSEDRATEAFFGQGTRLTVV.

The genes are TRBV7-9 and TRBJ2-5; D not certain. V was clipped by 5 bases and J by 3 bases, with 7 bases between them. The CDR3 spans 12 residues. Germline V gene data show CDR1 as SEHNR and CDR2 as FQNEAQ (reference sequence). CDR3: CASSTYKETQYF. The CDR3 DNA is TGTGCCAGCAGCACATACAAAGAGACCCAGTACTTC.

J is TRBJ2-2 and V is TRBV5-4; 8 bases map to TRBD2. Germline CDR1 SGHNT, CDR2 YYREEE (reference sequence). The CDR3 totals 16 residues. V trimming: 2 bases; J trimming: 1 base; junction bases outside the gene matches: 4. CDR3 coding DNA: TGTGCCAGCAGCTTTGCGGGGGGACTGAACACCGGGGAGCTGTTTTTT. Protein sequence: CASSFAGGLNTGELFF.

This chain uses TRBV28 with TRBJ2-3; tentatively, D is TRBD2 (5 bases). Trimming shortened V by 4 bases and J by 4 bases, and 15 bases separated the two germline ends. The CDR3 covers 15 residues. Germline CDR1 and CDR2: MDHEN and SYDVKM. The CDR3 sequence: CASSSHLLVPDTQYF. The DNA for the CDR3 is TGTGCCAGCAGTTCGCACTTACTAGTTCCAGATACGCAGTATTTT.

The J gene is TRBJ2-7, the V gene TRBV30; D call uncertain. This CDR3 spans 13 amino acids. With 5 bases removed from V and 1 base from J, the gap between germline ends came to 12 bases. Germline CDR1 GTSNPN, CDR2 SVGIG (reference sequence). The CDR3 nucleotides read TGTGCCTGGGACCCCGGCCAGTCCTACGAGCAGTACTTC. This sequence encodes CAWDPGQSYEQYF.